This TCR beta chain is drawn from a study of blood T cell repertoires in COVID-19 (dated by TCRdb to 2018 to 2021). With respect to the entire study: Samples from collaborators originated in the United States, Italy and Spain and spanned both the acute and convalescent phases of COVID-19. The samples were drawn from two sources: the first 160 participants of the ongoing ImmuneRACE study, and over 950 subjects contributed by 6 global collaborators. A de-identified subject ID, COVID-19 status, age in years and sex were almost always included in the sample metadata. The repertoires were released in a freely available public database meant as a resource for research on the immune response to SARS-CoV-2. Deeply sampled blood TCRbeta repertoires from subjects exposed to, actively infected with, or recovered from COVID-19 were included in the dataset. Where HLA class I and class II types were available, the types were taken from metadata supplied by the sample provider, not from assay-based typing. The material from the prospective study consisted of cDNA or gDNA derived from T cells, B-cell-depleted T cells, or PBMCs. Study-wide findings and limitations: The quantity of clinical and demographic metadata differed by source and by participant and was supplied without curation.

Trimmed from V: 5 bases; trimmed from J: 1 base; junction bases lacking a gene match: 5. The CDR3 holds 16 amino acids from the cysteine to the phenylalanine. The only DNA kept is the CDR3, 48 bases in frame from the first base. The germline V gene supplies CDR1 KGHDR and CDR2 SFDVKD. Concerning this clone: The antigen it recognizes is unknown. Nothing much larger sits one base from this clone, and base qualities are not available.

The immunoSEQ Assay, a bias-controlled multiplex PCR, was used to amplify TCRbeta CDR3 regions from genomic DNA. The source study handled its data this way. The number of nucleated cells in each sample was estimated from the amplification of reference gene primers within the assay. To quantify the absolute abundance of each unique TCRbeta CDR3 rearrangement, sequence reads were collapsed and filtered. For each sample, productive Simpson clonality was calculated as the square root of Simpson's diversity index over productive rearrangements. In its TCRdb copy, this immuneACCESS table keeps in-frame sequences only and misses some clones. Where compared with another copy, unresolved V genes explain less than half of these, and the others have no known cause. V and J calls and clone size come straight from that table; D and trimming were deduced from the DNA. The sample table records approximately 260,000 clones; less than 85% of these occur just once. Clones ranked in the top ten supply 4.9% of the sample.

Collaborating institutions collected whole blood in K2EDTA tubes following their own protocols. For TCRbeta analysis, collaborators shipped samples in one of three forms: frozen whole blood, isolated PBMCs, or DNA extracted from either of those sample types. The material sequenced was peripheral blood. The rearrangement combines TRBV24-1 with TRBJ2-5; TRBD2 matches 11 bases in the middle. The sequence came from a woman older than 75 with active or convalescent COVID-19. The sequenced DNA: TGTGCCACCAGTGCTGGGACTAGCGGATCCCAAGAGACCCAGTACTTC. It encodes CATSAGTSGSQETQYF.